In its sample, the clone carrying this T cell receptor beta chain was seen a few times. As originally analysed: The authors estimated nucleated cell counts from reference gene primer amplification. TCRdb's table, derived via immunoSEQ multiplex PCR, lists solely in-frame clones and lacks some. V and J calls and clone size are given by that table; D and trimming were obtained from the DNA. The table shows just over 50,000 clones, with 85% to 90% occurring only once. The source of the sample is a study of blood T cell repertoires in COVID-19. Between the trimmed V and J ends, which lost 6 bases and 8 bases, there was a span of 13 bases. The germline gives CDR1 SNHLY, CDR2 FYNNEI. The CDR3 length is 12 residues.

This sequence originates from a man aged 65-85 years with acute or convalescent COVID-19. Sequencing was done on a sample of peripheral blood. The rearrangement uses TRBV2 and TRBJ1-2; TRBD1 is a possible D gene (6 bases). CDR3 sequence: CASRQGPLGYTF. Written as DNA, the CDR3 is TGTGCCAGCAGACAGGGCCCACTAGGCTACACCTTC.